The source of this T cell receptor beta chain is a study of cytotoxic CD8 clonotypes in ibrutinib-treated CLL. Study-wide results and limits: The public clonotypes identified were infrequent and showed contraction or stability on treatment. Clonality increased at ibrutinib response and stayed stable in sustained remission. At progression, however, it fell back toward baseline.

There are 15 residues in the CDR3. Trimming cost V 2 bases and J 0 bases, with 11 bases left between them. Germline V CDR1 and CDR2: MDHEN, SYDVKM. The method was immunoSEQ multiplex PCR; TCRdb's version includes in-frame clones alone and lacks a portion of them. Of some 23,000 clones listed, over 65% are singletons. With respect to this clone: Antigen specificity is unknown.

Cryopreserved PBMCs yielded about 2.1 micrograms of genomic DNA for TCR beta libraries. V gene TRBV28 combines with J gene TRBJ2-7; D is uncertain. This TCR derives from a human donor with chronic lymphocytic leukemia. The starting material was PBMCs, obtained after 12 months of ibrutinib treatment. CDR3 sequence (DNA): TGTGCCAGCAGTTTAAAAGGGATCCCCTCCTACGAGCAGTACTTC. Its protein product is CASSLKGIPSYEQYF.